The subject of this entry is one T cell receptor (beta chain). Its matching antigen is unknown. Researchers took RNA transcripts and amplified the TCR beta CDR3 regions from them. During a first-round RT-PCR of the TCR CDR3, the HTBI primer set was used. TCRdb re-called the multiplex PCR reads through MiXCR, storing one row per CDR3 protein. The sample has hundreds of thousands of distinct CDR3 sequences, roughly a sixth seen once; the top ten hold approximately 20%. This entry comes from a study of T cells in Graves' hyperthyroidism and ophthalmopathy. Overall study: Staff took peripheral blood when the initial diagnosis was made, before any treatment began.

Points from the study as a whole: Blood also showed most of the thyroid clonotypes that were expanded above 0.001. Model-based prediction identified ophthalmopathy a median 6.5 months prior to its onset.

This TCR derives from a woman aged 18-29 years with Graves' hyperthyroidism. Sequenced: blood.

The CDR3 loop is CASRELGQIDYEQYF. The CDR3 region has the DNA TGTGCCAGCAGGGAATTGGGACAGATCGACTACGAGCAGTACTTC. J is TRBJ2-7 and V is TRBV28; 7 bases fit TRBD1. Losses at the gene ends were 6 bases for V and 3 bases for J; bases not matched to a gene: 11. This CDR3 comprises 15 residues. Germline lookup yields CDR1 MDHEN and CDR2 SYDVKM. The variable domain in full, completed from reference TRBV28 and TRBJ2-7, reads DVKVTQSSRYLVKRTGEKVFLECVQDMDHENMFWYRQDPGLGLRLIYFSYDVKMKEKGDIPEGYSVSREKKERFSLILESASTNQTSMYLCASRELGQIDYEQYFGPGTRLTVT.